These 26 T cell receptor beta chains were sequenced from one sample in a study of blood T cell repertoires in COVID-19. TCRdb keeps only in-frame clones here, not all; method: immunoSEQ multiplex PCR. The repertoire holds 200,000 to 250,000 clones, with roughly 80% as singletons. Sequencing was carried out using peripheral blood. The receptors originated from a woman aged 80 or older with acute or convalescent COVID-19.

The J gene is TRBJ2-7, the V gene TRBV10-3; TRBD2 might be the D (6 bases). Looked up from germline, CDR1 is ENHRY and CDR2 is SYGVKD. The CDR3 is 14 amino acids. With 6 bases removed from V and 7 bases from J, the gap between germline ends came to 19 bases. For the CDR3, the DNA is TGTGCCATCAGACCGGGACTGGGCCTCTCTGAGCAGTACTTC. It yields the protein CAIRPGLGLSEQYF.

This clone occurred a few times. This chain connects TRBV6-1 to TRBJ1-5, with a weak D call TRBD1 (5 bases). The CDR3 has 16 amino acids. V lost 4 bases, J lost 0 bases, and 13 bases lay in between. Per the germline V gene, CDR1 is MNHNS and CDR2 is SASEGT. The CDR3 reads CASSALTGVSNQPQHF. Written as DNA, the CDR3 is TGTGCCAGCAGTGCTCTCACAGGTGTTAGCAATCAGCCCCAGCATTTT.

The V and J genes are TRBV19 and TRBJ1-3, with 9 bases lining up with TRBD1. CDR3 length equals 17 residues. Germline CDR1 reads LNHDA; CDR2 reads SQIVND (reference sequence). The V segment lost 4 bases and the J segment 2 bases; nucleotides outside the gene matches: 9. CDR3 coding DNA: TGTGCCAGTAGTACCCTTACAGGGGGCGGTCCTGGAAACACCATATATTTT. It translates to CASSTLTGGGPGNTIYF. The full variable domain, in which reference TRBV19 and TRBJ1-3 provide the parts outside the CDR3, is DGGITQSPKYLFRKEGQNVTLSCEQNLNHDAMYWYRQDPGQGLRLIYYSQIVNDFQKGDIAEGYSVSREKKESFPLTVTSAQKNPTAFYLCASSTLTGGGPGNTIYFGEGSWLTVV.

This clone is a singleton in its sample. The V gene is TRBV10-3, the J gene TRBJ2-7, with 8 bases aligning to TRBD1. Germline CDR1 is ENHRY and CDR2 is SYGVKD. V dropped 2 bases and J dropped 1; count of bases not matched to a gene: 1. CDR3 length: 14 residues. The CDR3 spells CAISEDRGSYEQYF. The CDR3 bases are TGTGCCATCAGTGAGGACAGGGGATCCTACGAGCAGTACTTC.

The rearrangement links TRBV9 to TRBJ2-3, with D possibly TRBD2 on 6 matching bases. The germline V and J ends were trimmed by 3 bases and 14 bases, with 22 bases remaining between them. The CDR3 length is 14 residues. CDR1 SGDLS and CDR2 YYNGEE come from the germline V gene. The CDR3 spells CASSAHPGGDLRYF. CDR3 sequence (DNA): TGTGCCAGCAGCGCCCACCCTGGAGGGGACCTAAGGTATTTT.

The chain links TRBV5-1 to TRBJ2-7, with TRBD1 matching over 12 bases. The CDR3 is made up of 14 amino acids. CDR1 is SGHRS, CDR2 YFSETQ, per germline. V was clipped by 5 bases and J by 5 bases; unmatched bases: 5. The CDR3, as DNA: TGCGCCAGCAGTGGGACAGGGGGCGTAAACGAGCAGTACTTC. It encodes CASSGTGGVNEQYF.

The rearrangement joins TRBV14 to TRBJ2-1, with D possibly matching TRBD2 (6 bases). Per the germline V gene, CDR1 is SGHDN and CDR2 is FVKESK. The germline V and J ends were trimmed by 1 base and 2 bases, with 6 bases remaining between them. There are 14 residues in the CDR3. The CDR3 protein is CASSQGTTYNEQFF. The CDR3 nucleotides read TGTGCCAGCAGCCAAGGGACTACCTACAATGAGCAGTTCTTC.

The chain is built from TRBV11-2 and TRBJ1-2; no clear D gene. This CDR3 is 11 amino acids long. Germline V lookup: CDR1 SGHAT, CDR2 FQNNGV. Trimming pared 2 bases from V and 6 bases from J, leaving 4 bases between. CDR3: CASSLLDGYTF. The CDR3 region has the DNA TGTGCCAGCAGCTTACTAGATGGCTACACCTTC.

The chain couples TRBV14 to TRBJ1-1; the match to TRBD1 covers 7 bases. Germline V gene sequence: CDR1 SGHDN, CDR2 FVKESK. The CDR3 is 14 amino acids. V lost 4 bases and J lost 3; bases outside the gene matches: 5. CDR3 residues: CASSPAGGYTEAFF. The CDR3 nucleotides read TGTGCCAGCAGCCCTGCAGGGGGTTACACTGAAGCTTTCTTT.

As DNA, the CDR3 is TGTGCCAGTACGGGAGACCCCGACCAGCCCCAGCATTTT. Encoded protein: CASTGDPDQPQHF. V usage is TRBV19 and J usage is TRBJ1-5; the D is unclear. The CDR3 length is 13 residues. V lost 7 bases and J 7 bases, leaving 14 bases between the germline ends. Germline-derived CDR1 and CDR2 are LNHDA and SQIVND (reference sequence).

V gene TRBV30 combines with J gene TRBJ1-2; 9 bases are shared with TRBD1. CDR3 length: 12 residues. V shed 0 bases and J 12 bases; nucleotides not matched to a gene: 5. From germline, CDR1 is GTSNPN and CDR2 SVGIG (reference sequence). CDR3 bases: TGTGCCTGGAGTGTAGGACAGGGGCTCCACACCTTC. Amino acids: CAWSVGQGLHTF.

This chain connects TRBV18 to TRBJ1-3; TRBD1 might be the D (6 bases). V lost 6 bases and J 0 bases, leaving 21 bases between the germline ends. The CDR3 has 18 amino acids. The germline V gene has CDR1 KGHSH and CDR2 LQKENI. The DNA for the CDR3 is TGTGCCAGCTCCCTCTTACGGACAGACTCCGACTCTGGAAACACCATATATTTT. Translating gives CASSLLRTDSDSGNTIYF. The full variable domain, its missing parts supplied by reference TRBV18 and TRBJ1-3, is NAGVMQNPRHLVRRRGQEARLRCSPMKGHSHVYWYRQLPEEGLKFMVYLQKENIIDESGMPKERFSAEFPKEGPSILRIQQVVRGDSAAYFCASSLLRTDSDSGNTIYFGEGSWLTVV.

The genes are TRBV2 and TRBJ2-5, with TRBD1 matching over 9 bases. V was pared by 5 bases and J by 11 bases, with 3 bases of the junction left unmatched. The CDR3 length is 11 residues. CDR1 and CDR2 (germline): SNHLY, FYNNEI. The CDR3, as DNA: TGTGCCAGCAGTCCGGACAGGGGTCAGTACTTC. It codes for CASSPDRGQYF.

About this clone itself: The sample carries other DNA sequences with the same CDR3. This sequence joins TRBV5-1 and TRBJ1-6; D ambiguous. CDR3 length: 14 amino acids. CDR1 is SGHRS and CDR2 is YFSETQ in the germline V gene. V was trimmed by 0 bases and J by 9 bases, leaving 10 bases between them. The CDR3, as DNA: TGCGCCAGCAGCTTGGGCCAGGAGGCTTCACCCCTCCACTTT. This translates into CASSLGQEASPLHF.

Here the CDR3 reads CASSQDGGAPEAFF. CDR3 DNA: TGTGCCAGCAGCCAAGACGGGGGAGCGCCTGAAGCTTTCTTT. The chain employs TRBV4-2 and TRBJ1-1, with a weak D call TRBD1 (5 bases). Trimming removed 0 bases at V and 6 bases at J, with 11 bases between. This CDR3 has 14 amino acids. Germline loops: CDR1 LGHNA, CDR2 YNFKEQ.

The chain carries TRBV12-3 or TRBV12-4 and TRBJ1-5; D gene uncertain. The CDR3 runs to 13 residues. V gave up 1 base and J gave up 6 bases, with 7 bases separating them. The CDR3 DNA reads TGTGCCAGCAGTTTAGAAACGGGTCAGCCCCAGCATTTT. Translating it yields CASSLETGQPQHF.

V is TRBV19 and J is TRBJ1-1; no reliable D call. Germline V gives CDR1 LNHDA, CDR2 SQIVND (reference sequence). The V gene lost 7 bases and the J gene lost 5 bases, with 17 bases spanning the gap. The CDR3 is made up of 14 amino acids. The CDR3 sequence: CASTRPTGGTEAFF. The DNA for the CDR3 is TGTGCCAGTACCAGACCCACCGGAGGGACTGAAGCTTTCTTT.

The gene calls are TRBV4-1 and TRBJ2-1; 14 nucleotides line up with TRBD2. CDR3 length: 16 residues. V lost 0 bases, J lost 7 bases, and 2 bases stayed unmatched. Looked up from germline, CDR1 is MGHRA and CDR2 is YSYEKL. Here the CDR3 DNA reads TGCGCCAGCAGCCAAGACCGGACTAGCGGGAGGAATGAGCAGTTCTTC. This codes for CASSQDRTSGRNEQFF.

The V call is TRBV5-4, the J call TRBJ1-5; the D is unclear. V was clipped by 4 bases and J by 2 bases, with 16 bases between them. The length of the CDR3 is 16 residues. Germline CDR1 is SGHNT and CDR2 is YYREEE (reference sequence). CDR3 nucleotides: TGTGCCAGCAGCGGCCGGACGGGAGATGGCAATCAGCCCCAGCATTTT. It yields the protein CASSGRTGDGNQPQHF. Variable domain in full (rest from reference TRBV5-4 and TRBJ1-5): ETGVTQSPTHLIKTRGQQVTLRCSSQSGHNTVSWYQQALGQGPQFIFQYYREEENGRGNFPPRFSGLQFPNYSSELNVNALELDDSALYLCASSGRTGDGNQPQHFGDGTRLSIL.

The chain uses TRBV3-1 (or the pseudogene TRBV3-2) and TRBJ1-6, with TRBD1 matching 9 bases. The J segment lost 0 bases and the V segment lost 0 bases, leaving 15 bases of the junction unmatched. The germline V gene has CDR1 LGHDT and CDR2 YNNKEL (reference sequence). The length of the CDR3 is 22 residues. The CDR3 coding sequence is TGTGCCAGCAGCCAAGAGGGTTCGGGGGGACAGGGCTCCGTCTCCTATAATTCACCCCTCCACTTT. Amino acid sequence: CASSQEGSGGQGSVSYNSPLHF.

The J gene is TRBJ2-3, the V gene TRBV2; D gene unclear. Germline-derived CDR1 and CDR2 are SNHLY and FYNNEI. V lost 1 base and J 2 bases, leaving 7 bases between the germline ends. The CDR3 contains 14 residues. CDR3 sequence reads: CASSEDYHTDTQYF. The DNA of the CDR3 is TGTGCCAGCAGTGAAGACTACCACACAGATACGCAGTATTTT.

This chain uses TRBV10-1 with TRBJ1-1; TRBD1 agrees at 8 bases. CDR3 size: 14 residues. Trimming took 4 bases from V and 6 from J; bases not matched to a gene: 7. CDR1 is WNHNN and CDR2 is SYGVQD in the germline V gene (reference sequence). As DNA, the CDR3 is TGCGCCAGCAGTGCCCAGGGGGCGAGGGCTGAAGCTTTCTTT. It yields the protein CASSAQGARAEAFF.

This clone was seen a handful of times. The chain employs TRBV5-1 and TRBJ1-4; D is uncertain. The V gene's germline CDR1 is SGHRS and CDR2 YFSETQ. This CDR3 region has 15 residues. V lost 0 bases and J 0 bases, leaving 6 bases between the germline ends. The CDR3 loop reads CASSLDSATNEKLFF. CDR3 nucleotide sequence: TGCGCCAGCAGCTTGGATTCTGCAACTAATGAAAAACTGTTTTTT.

The chain links TRBV6-4 to TRBJ2-7; TRBD1 might be the D (5 bases). V shed 3 bases and J shed 2 bases, with 11 bases lying between them. The CDR3 length is 14 residues. CDR1 is MRHNA and CDR2 is SNTAGT in the germline V gene. The CDR3 DNA is TGTGCCAGCAGTGAGACCCAGGGAACCTACGAGCAGTACTTC. Translating gives CASSETQGTYEQYF.

This clone was found once. This sequence joins TRBV4-2 and TRBJ2-3, with D possibly TRBD2 on 5 matching bases. The V end lost 0 bases, the J end lost 6 bases, and 13 bases lay between the germline ends. The CDR3 covers 15 residues. Per the germline V gene, CDR1 is LGHNA and CDR2 is YNFKEQ. CDR3 residues: CASSQEKVALDTQYF. The CDR3 region has the DNA TGTGCCAGCAGCCAAGAAAAAGTAGCGCTGGATACGCAGTATTTT.

V gene TRBV28 combines with J gene TRBJ2-3; 13 bases are shared with TRBD2. This CDR3 has 17 amino acids. Trimming at V came to 4 bases and at J to 2 bases, leaving 6 bases not matched to a gene. CDR1 MDHEN and CDR2 SYDVKM come from the germline V gene. CDR3 sequence reads: CASSSGTSGVNTDTQYF. Written as DNA, the CDR3 is TGTGCCAGCAGTTCAGGGACTAGCGGGGTGAACACAGATACGCAGTATTTT. The whole variable domain, filled in from reference TRBV28 and TRBJ2-3, reads DVKVTQSSRYLVKRTGEKVFLECVQDMDHENMFWYRQDPGLGLRLIYFSYDVKMKEKGDIPEGYSVSREKKERFSLILESASTNQTSMYLCASSSGTSGVNTDTQYFGPGTRLTVL.